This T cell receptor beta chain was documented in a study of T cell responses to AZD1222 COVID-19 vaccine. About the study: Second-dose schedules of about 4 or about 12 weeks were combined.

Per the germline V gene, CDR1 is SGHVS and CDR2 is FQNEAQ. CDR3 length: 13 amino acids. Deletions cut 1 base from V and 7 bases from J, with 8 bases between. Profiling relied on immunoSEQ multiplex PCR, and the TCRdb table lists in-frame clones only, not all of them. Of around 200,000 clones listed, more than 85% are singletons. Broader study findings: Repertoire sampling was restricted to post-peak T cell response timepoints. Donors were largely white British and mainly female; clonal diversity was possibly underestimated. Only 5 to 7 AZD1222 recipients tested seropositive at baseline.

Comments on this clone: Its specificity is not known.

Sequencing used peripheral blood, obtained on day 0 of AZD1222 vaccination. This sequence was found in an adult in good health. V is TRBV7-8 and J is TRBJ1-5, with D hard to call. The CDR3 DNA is TGTGCCAGCAGCTTAGAGGGTTCACAGCCCCAGCATTTT. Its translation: CASSLEGSQPQHF.